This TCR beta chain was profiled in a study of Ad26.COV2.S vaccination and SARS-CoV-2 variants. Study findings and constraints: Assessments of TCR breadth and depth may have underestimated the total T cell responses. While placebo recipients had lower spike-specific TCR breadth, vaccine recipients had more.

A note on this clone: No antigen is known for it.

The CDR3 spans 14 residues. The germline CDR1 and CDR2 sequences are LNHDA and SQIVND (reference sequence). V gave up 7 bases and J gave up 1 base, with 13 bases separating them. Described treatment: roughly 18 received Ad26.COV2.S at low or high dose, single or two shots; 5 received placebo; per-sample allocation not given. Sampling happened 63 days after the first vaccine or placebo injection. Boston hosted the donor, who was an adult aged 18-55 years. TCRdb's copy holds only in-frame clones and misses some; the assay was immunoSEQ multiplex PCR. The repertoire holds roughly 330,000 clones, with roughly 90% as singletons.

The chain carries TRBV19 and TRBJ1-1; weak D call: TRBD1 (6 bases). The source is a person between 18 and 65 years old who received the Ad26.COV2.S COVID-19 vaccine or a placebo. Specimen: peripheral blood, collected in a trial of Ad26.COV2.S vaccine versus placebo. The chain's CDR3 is CASTHRERNTEAFF. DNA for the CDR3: TGTGCCAGTACACACAGGGAACGGAACACTGAAGCTTTCTTT.